The rows below give T cell receptor beta chains drawn from one sample of a study of response to subunit inactivated influenza vaccine. One entry per CDR3 protein results from TCRdb running MiXCR on the RT-PCR reads. Of about 150,000 distinct CDR3 sequences listed, roughly 10% are singletons. The material sequenced was CD8+ T cells sorted from PBMCs, taken less than 30 months after vaccination. The origin of the receptors is a man between 50 and 69 years old who received an inactivated influenza vaccine. CDR3s leave out the opening cysteine and the closing phenylalanine or tryptophan. The order of the fields is J gene, V gene, CDR3 protein.

J gene: TRBJ2-1
V gene: TRBV24-1
CDR3 protein: ATSDLTGQLNEQF

J gene: TRBJ2-1
V gene: TRBV12-3/TRBV12-4
CDR3 protein: ASSSAAGGRYNEQF

J gene: TRBJ1-1
V gene: TRBV28
CDR3 protein: ASSSTGFTEAF

J gene: TRBJ2-4
V gene: TRBV29-1
CDR3 protein: SVLNRAPRGDIQY

J gene: TRBJ2-7
V gene: TRBV7-6
CDR3 protein: ASSLASVRGLPAYEQY

J gene: TRBJ2-3
V gene: TRBV2
CDR3 protein: ANFYKGTVDTDTQY

J gene: TRBJ2-3
V gene: TRBV11-2
CDR3 protein: ASSLWPTDTQY

J gene: TRBJ2-1
V gene: TRBV25-1
CDR3 protein: ASSTGQGYNEQF

J gene: TRBJ2-3
V gene: TRBV27
CDR3 protein: ASSRPGQGGTDTQY

J gene: TRBJ2-3
V gene: TRBV28
CDR3 protein: ASSPSGSGYTDTQY

J gene: TRBJ2-3
V gene: TRBV27
CDR3 protein: ASSLSGGGAPDTQY

J gene: TRBJ2-1
V gene: TRBV9
CDR3 protein: ASSVEGTSGSDEQF

J gene: TRBJ2-3
V gene: TRBV7-7
CDR3 protein: ASSLEFTDTQY

J gene: TRBJ2-5
V gene: TRBV18
CDR3 protein: ASSRTGGQETQY

J gene: TRBJ1-4
V gene: TRBV11-2
CDR3 protein: ASSLFRGDANEKLF

J gene: TRBJ2-5
V gene: TRBV28
CDR3 protein: ASSKPRTGVEETQY

J gene: TRBJ1-4
V gene: TRBV12-3/TRBV12-4
CDR3 protein: ASSSGTGTDETNEKLF

J gene: TRBJ1-4
V gene: TRBV12-3/TRBV12-4
CDR3 protein: ASSFQHEKLF

J gene: TRBJ2-3
V gene: TRBV12-3/TRBV12-4
CDR3 protein: ASLVMRSGIEDTQY

J gene: TRBJ2-5
V gene: TRBV12-3/TRBV12-4
CDR3 protein: ASSPTRGVQETQY

J gene: TRBJ2-7
V gene: TRBV4-3
CDR3 protein: ASSQDTGVYEQY

J gene: TRBJ2-7
V gene: TRBV28
CDR3 protein: ASSLNPGRSSSYEQY

J gene: TRBJ2-7
V gene: TRBV2
CDR3 protein: ASSESGHLSYEQY

J gene: TRBJ2-2
V gene: TRBV4-3
CDR3 protein: ASSPDRGGLAYTGELF

J gene: TRBJ2-1
V gene: TRBV27
CDR3 protein: ASSRYGRTAYNEQF

J gene: TRBJ2-3
V gene: TRBV12-3/TRBV12-4
CDR3 protein: ASSTRGGGTDTQY

J gene: TRBJ2-1
V gene: TRBV6-5
CDR3 protein: ASSSLGGSGNEQF

J gene: TRBJ2-7
V gene: TRBV27
CDR3 protein: ASNPSGSVYEQY

J gene: TRBJ2-2
V gene: TRBV27
CDR3 protein: ASSSRTSGNTGELF

J gene: TRBJ2-7
V gene: TRBV4-1
CDR3 protein: ASSQVDREYEQY

J gene: TRBJ1-3
V gene: TRBV11-2
CDR3 protein: ASSLVPGSGNTIY

J gene: TRBJ2-5
V gene: TRBV27
CDR3 protein: ASRGAGWGETQY

J gene: TRBJ2-1
V gene: TRBV21-1
CDR3 protein: ASSKARLQPGLEYNEQF

J gene: TRBJ1-5
V gene: TRBV7-9
CDR3 protein: ASSLGQGIQPQH

J gene: TRBJ1-1
V gene: TRBV6-5
CDR3 protein: ASSSPRTANTEAF

J gene: TRBJ1-5
V gene: TRBV30
CDR3 protein: AWSVTGTQPQH

J gene: TRBJ1-5
V gene: TRBV20-1
CDR3 protein: SATRTGVQEPQH

J gene: TRBJ2-3
V gene: TRBV7-8
CDR3 protein: ASSLVPREGTDTQY

J gene: TRBJ1-4
V gene: TRBV12-3/TRBV12-4
CDR3 protein: ASSPDRAFINEKLF

J gene: TRBJ2-1
V gene: TRBV28
CDR3 protein: ASSPSFYNEQF

J gene: TRBJ1-3
V gene: TRBV5-6
CDR3 protein: ASTFGFSGNTIY

J gene: TRBJ2-7
V gene: TRBV7-2
CDR3 protein: ASSFGASYEQY

J gene: TRBJ2-7
V gene: TRBV4-3
CDR3 protein: ASSQGSGGTYEQY

J gene: TRBJ2-3
V gene: TRBV7-2
CDR3 protein: ASSLIVQGTDTQY

J gene: TRBJ2-2
V gene: TRBV24-1
CDR3 protein: ATGRAKGARSGELF

J gene: TRBJ2-5
V gene: TRBV6-5
CDR3 protein: ASSYATGARETQY

J gene: TRBJ2-1
V gene: TRBV5-1
CDR3 protein: ASSLEAGPYNEQF

J gene: TRBJ2-2
V gene: TRBV5-6
CDR3 protein: ASSSPLRDRHTGELF

J gene: TRBJ2-4
V gene: TRBV2
CDR3 protein: ASRATSGGADIQY

J gene: TRBJ2-1
V gene: TRBV3-1
CDR3 protein: ASSQDRGDRAYNEQF

J gene: TRBJ2-7
V gene: TRBV10-3
CDR3 protein: AIAKTGVLAGGFVYEQY

J gene: TRBJ1-5
V gene: TRBV12-3/TRBV12-4
CDR3 protein: ASSYRGEGANQPQH

J gene: TRBJ2-7
V gene: TRBV29-1
CDR3 protein: SVEKGSPYEQY